The entry that follows covers one T cell receptor beta chain sequence. There is no known antigen for this receptor. The record has no base qualities; no much larger clone is one base away. Inclusive of the bounding cysteine and phenylalanine, the CDR3 is 15 residues long. Of the read, only the CDR3 DNA is kept; its 45 bases are in frame from base 1. For CDR1 and CDR2, the germline V gene lists SNHLY and FYNNEI. V was cut back by 2 bases and J by 6 bases, leaving a gap of 17 bases between them. The entry originates in a study of T cell changes during pregnancy in multiple sclerosis (dated by TCRdb to the late 2010s). Concerning the study at large: The study looked at changes in the T cell repertoire across pregnancy in women with multiple sclerosis.

The library was generated by the immunoSEQ multiplex PCR assay. This is the immuneACCESS table as TCRdb keeps it, with only in-frame sequences that have V and J called. A part of the clones is gone; compared with another copy, unresolved V genes explain less than half, and the rest is unexplained. This sample has some 20,000 clones in its table, and more than 70% of those were observed once. Approximately 1.3% of the sample lies in the top ten. The chain uses TRBV2 and TRBJ2-7, and the D gene may be TRBD1, 6 bases matching. Sequences were derived from CD4+ T cells from peripheral blood mononuclear cells, sampled in the first trimester of pregnancy. This sequence originates from a female donor in good health, enrolled as a control in a pregnancy study. The sequence in DNA is TGTGCCAGCAGTGAAACGGGGACACCCACAGGCGAGCAGTACTTC. Translated, this gives CASSETGTPTGEQYF. The CDR3, completed at both ends by the reference TRBV2 and TRBJ2-7 genes, gives the full variable domain EPEVTQTPSHQVTQMGQEVILRCVPISNHLYFYWYRQILGQKVEFLVSFYNNEISEKSEIFDDQFSVERPDGSNFTLKIRSTKLEDSAMYFCASSETGTPTGEQYFGPGTRLTVT.